This is a list of T cell receptor beta chains from one sample in a study of CD8 T cells in Susac syndrome. TCRdb fed the immunoSEQ multiplex PCR reads into MiXCR, producing one record per CDR3 protein. The sample consists of 250,000 to 300,000 distinct CDR3 sequences, approximately 81% of them appearing once. Sequencing was done on a sample of CD8+ T cells from PBMCs. The receptors here all came from a human donor with multiple sclerosis. The CDR3 runs from the conserved cysteine through the conserved F or W. A D gene is named only where the DNA matches it firmly. The size entry is marked missing in some rows and otherwise reads once, few, many or a size class.

>13|TRBV6-5|.|.|TRBJ1-1
TGTGCCAGTTCCTCCTCCACTGCCGCTGAAGCTTTCTTT
CASSSSTAAEAFF
>16|TRBV12-3/TRBV12-4|TRBD1|.|TRBJ1-2
TGTGCCAGCAGGGGAACTGACAGGGGCGGTAACTATGGCTACACCTTC
CASRGTDRGGNYGYTF
>11|TRBV24-1|.|.|TRBJ1-2
TGTGCCACCAGTGATTTGGTTGGCTACACCTTC
CATSDLVGYTF
>14|TRBV12-3/TRBV12-4|TRBD1|.|TRBJ1-2
TGTGCCAGCAGTTCCAAGGGGACAGTGTATGGCTACACCTTC
CASSSKGTVYGYTF
>17|TRBV6-5|TRBD2|.|TRBJ2-5
TGTGCCAGCAGTTACGCGGCGACTAGCGGGCCGACGGAGACCCAGTACTTC
CASSYAATSGPTETQYF
>15|TRBV6-5|.|few|TRBJ2-3
TGTGCCAGCAGTTATCTCTCGAGCGATTTGAATACGCAGTATTTT
CASSYLSSDLNTQYF
>13|TRBV29-1|.|.|TRBJ1-1
TGCAGCGTTGACGGGTTCGTGAACACTGAAGCTTTCTTT
CSVDGFVNTEAFF
>14|TRBV20-1|TRBD1|.|TRBJ2-1
TGCAGTGCTGCCCACAGGGGATCCTACAATGAGCAGTTCTTC
CSAAHRGSYNEQFF
>15|TRBV27|TRBD1|.|TRBJ2-7
TGTGCCAGCAGCCTCGACAGGACAGGGGATGGCGAGCAGTACTTC
CASSLDRTGDGEQYF
>12|TRBV4-1|.|.|TRBJ1-2
TGCGCCAGCAGTAGGGGAATTGACGGCTACACCTTC
CASSRGIDGYTF
>16|TRBV6-5|.|.|TRBJ1-1
TGTGCCAGCAGTTACGCGGTTATAACTACGAAGACTGAAGCTTTCTTT
CASSYAVITTKTEAFF
>11|TRBV11-2|.|.|TRBJ2-1
TGTGCCAGCAGCTCACCGATTGAGCAGTTCTTC
CASSSPIEQFF
>13|TRBV4-1|.|few|TRBJ2-5
TGTGCCAGCAGCCAAGATGCGGAAGAGACCCAGTACTTC
CASSQDAEETQYF
>13|TRBV29-1|.|.|TRBJ1-5
TGCAGCGTTCAGTTGGATAGCAATCAGCCCCAGCATTTT
CSVQLDSNQPQHF
>16|TRBV7-9|.|.|TRBJ2-4
TGTGCCAGCAGGCCCCGGCAGGCTGTAGCCAAAAACATTCAGTACTTC
CASRPRQAVAKNIQYF
>14|TRBV28|.|.|TRBJ2-7
TGTGCCAGCAGCCTTACAGGTCCCCCCCACGAGCAGTACTTC
CASSLTGPPHEQYF
>13|TRBV28|.|.|TRBJ2-6
TGTGCCAGCACGAGTGCCTGGGCCAACGTCCTGACTTTC
CASTSAWANVLTF
>16|TRBV7-9|.|.|TRBJ2-6
TGTGCCAGCAGCTTAGGGCTGCCCTCTGGGGCCAACGTCCTGACTTTC
CASSLGLPSGANVLTF
>15|TRBV2|TRBD2|.|TRBJ2-7
TGTGCCAGCAGTCAGACTAGCGGGAGTCGGTACGAGCAGTACTTC
CASSQTSGSRYEQYF
>13|TRBV29-1|.|.|TRBJ2-1
TGCAGCGTTGACGAAAGACCCTACAATGAGCAGTTCTTC
CSVDERPYNEQFF
>15|TRBV20-1|TRBD2|once|TRBJ2-7
TGCAGTGCTAGAGGGAGGACTAGTCCGGACTACGAGCAGTACTTC
CSARGRTSPDYEQYF
>14|TRBV7-9|.|.|TRBJ1-3
TGTGCCAGCAGCTCCCCCAGGCGAGGAAACACCATATATTTT
CASSSPRRGNTIYF
>17|TRBV27|.|.|TRBJ2-5
TGTGCCAGCAGTCCCACCCAAACTAGCTTGGCCAGGGAGACCCAGTACTTC
CASSPTQTSLARETQYF
>15|TRBV7-9|.|.|TRBJ1-6
TGTGCCAGCAGCGGTGTCGGGCACTTTAATTCACCCCTCCACTTT
CASSGVGHFNSPLHF
>14|TRBV2|.|.|TRBJ2-1
TGTGCCAGCAGTGATCTAGTAGGGTACAATGAGCAGTTCTTC
CASSDLVGYNEQFF
>16|TRBV6-1|.|.|TRBJ2-5
TGTGCCACCGGAAGGGGAGTGGGAAGCCACCAAGAGACCCAGTACTTC
CATGRGVGSHQETQYF
>13|TRBV3-1|.|.|TRBJ2-1
TGTGCCAGCAGCCAAGCCGAAGGGCGGGAGCAGTTCTTC
CASSQAEGREQFF
>11|TRBV4-1|.|once|TRBJ2-7
TGCGCCAGCGGAGGCCCCTACGAGCAGTACTTC
CASGGPYEQYF
>16|TRBV27|.|.|TRBJ2-7
TGTGCCAGCAGCTACCGGTGGGCTCGGGCTGCCTACGAGCAGTACTTC
CASSYRWARAAYEQYF
>14|TRBV27|TRBD1|.|TRBJ2-1
TGTGCCAGCACCCTGACAGGGGGTATGAATGAGCAGTTCTTC
CASTLTGGMNEQFF
>17|TRBV5-6|TRBD2|.|TRBJ2-3
TGTGCCAGCAGCCCCCCTATAGCGGGAGGGCCCACAGATACGCAGTATTTT
CASSPPIAGGPTDTQYF
>17|TRBV29-1|TRBD2|.|TRBJ2-3
TGCAGCGCCGAATGGGTAGCGGGAGGGTATAACACAGATACGCAGTATTTT
CSAEWVAGGYNTDTQYF
>14|TRBV12-3/TRBV12-4|TRBD2|.|TRBJ2-1
TGTGCCAGCACCTATCCTAGCGGGGGCAATGAGCAGTTCTTC
CASTYPSGGNEQFF
>16|TRBV7-2|.|.|TRBJ2-5
TGTGCCAGCAGCTTACCCTCGGAACAGCCTCAAGAGACCCAGTACTTC
CASSLPSEQPQETQYF
>13|TRBV10-2|TRBD1|.|TRBJ1-1
TGCGCCACTCGGGACAGGATGAACACTGAAGCTTTCTTT
CATRDRMNTEAFF
>13|TRBV9|TRBD2|.|TRBJ2-1
TGTGCCAGCGCGGGAGCCAGATACAATGAGCAGTTCTTC
CASAGARYNEQFF
>11|TRBV6-5|.|few|TRBJ2-1
TGTGCCAGCAGTTACTCGACCGAGCAGTTCTTC
CASSYSTEQFF
>14|TRBV27|TRBD1|.|TRBJ1-1
TGTGCCAGCAGCACGACAGGGGGGGCGGCTGAAGCTTTCTTT
CASSTTGGAAEAFF
>14|TRBV4-2|.|.|TRBJ1-6
TGTGCCAGCAGACACGGACGGTGGAATTCACCCCTCCACTTT
CASRHGRWNSPLHF
>15|TRBV12-3/TRBV12-4|.|.|TRBJ2-2
TGTGCCAGCAGTCTGAGGGGACCGAATACCGGGGAGCTGTTTTTT
CASSLRGPNTGELFF
>16|TRBV7-9|.|.|TRBJ1-1
TGTGCCAGCAGCTCCCCCGGTACGACCATGAACACTGAAGCTTTCTTT
CASSSPGTTMNTEAFF
>14|TRBV29-1|.|once|TRBJ2-3
TGCAGCGTTGAGATACTAGGGGGAACAGATACGCAGTATTTT
CSVEILGGTDTQYF
>15|TRBV18|TRBD2|.|TRBJ2-7
TGTGCCAGCTCAACCGGGACTAGCGTATCCTACGAGCAGTACTTC
CASSTGTSVSYEQYF
>12|TRBV5-5|.|.|TRBJ2-7
TGTGCCAGCAGCCAAGGACTCTACGAGCAGTACTTC
CASSQGLYEQYF
>14|TRBV6-2/TRBV6-3|.|few|TRBJ2-2
TGTGCCAGCAGTTATCGAGCGGACACCGGGGAGCTGTTTTTT
CASSYRADTGELFF
>17|TRBV28|.|.|TRBJ2-5
TGTGCCAGCAGTTTTCTCCTCGGGTCGGCAAAGGTGGAGACCCAGTACTTC
CASSFLLGSAKVETQYF
>16|TRBV28|TRBD1|.|TRBJ2-3
TGTGCCTGCAGTCCTGTCTGGGACAGCTACACAGATACGCAGTATTTT
CACSPVWDSYTDTQYF
>13|TRBV28|.|.|TRBJ2-7
TGTGCCACCAAAAGGACGGTGGCCTACGAGCAGTACTTC
CATKRTVAYEQYF
>16|TRBV4-1|.|once|TRBJ2-5
TGCGCCAGCAGCCCACAATGGGGGGCTCTGCAAGAGACCCAGTACTTC
CASSPQWGALQETQYF
>15|TRBV18|.|.|TRBJ1-2
TGTGCCAGCTCACCACCCCTGGCCCCGTACTATGGCTACACCTTC
CASSPPLAPYYGYTF
>15|TRBV7-9|TRBD1|.|TRBJ2-7
TGTGCCAGCAGCCCCTCGACAGGGGGCACCTACGAGCAGTACTTC
CASSPSTGGTYEQYF
>16|TRBV28|.|.|TRBJ2-4
TGTGCCAGCAGTTTAACCGGGACCTTAGCCAAAAACATTCAGTACTTC
CASSLTGTLAKNIQYF
>14|TRBV3-1|.|.|TRBJ2-7
TGTGCCAGCAGCCCCCGGGCAGGGAACGCCGAGCAGTACTTC
CASSPRAGNAEQYF
>12|TRBV2|.|.|TRBJ1-4
TGTGCCAGCTGCATACGACATGAAAAACTGTTTTTT
CASCIRHEKLFF
>10|TRBV2|.|.|TRBJ1-2
TGTGCCAGCAGAGGGACCTACAACACCTTC
CASRGTYNTF
>15|TRBV9|TRBD2|.|TRBJ2-1
TGTGCCAGCAGCGTGGTTAGCGGGTTCTACAATGAGCAGTTCTTC
CASSVVSGFYNEQFF
>18|TRBV7-9|.|.|TRBJ2-7
TGTGCCAGCAGCTTAGTGGATAGGGAACTAAGGAGCTCCTACGAGCAGTACTTC
CASSLVDRELRSSYEQYF
>15|TRBV24-1|.|.|TRBJ1-4
TGTGCCACCAGTGATAAGGGGAGTGCTAATGAAAAACTGTTTTTT
CATSDKGSANEKLFF
>13|TRBV7-9|.|few|TRBJ1-1
TGTGCCAGCAGCTTTGAGGGGAACACTGAAGCTTTCTTT
CASSFEGNTEAFF
>15|TRBV2|TRBD1|.|TRBJ2-2
TGTGCCAGCAGTGAGGAAATAGGGGGCGGCGGGGAGCTGTTTTTT
CASSEEIGGGGELFF